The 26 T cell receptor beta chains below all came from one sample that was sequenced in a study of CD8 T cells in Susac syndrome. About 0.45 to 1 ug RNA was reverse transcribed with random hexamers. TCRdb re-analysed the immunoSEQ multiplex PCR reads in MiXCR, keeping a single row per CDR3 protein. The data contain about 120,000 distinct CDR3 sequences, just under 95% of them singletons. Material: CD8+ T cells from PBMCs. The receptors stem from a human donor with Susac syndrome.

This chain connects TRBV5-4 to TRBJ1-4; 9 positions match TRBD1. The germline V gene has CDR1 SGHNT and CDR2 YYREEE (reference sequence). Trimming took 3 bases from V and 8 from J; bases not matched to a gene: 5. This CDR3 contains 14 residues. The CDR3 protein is CASSSDRGGEKLFF. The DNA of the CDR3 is TGTGCCAGCAGCTCCGACAGGGGGGGCGAAAAACTGTTTTTT. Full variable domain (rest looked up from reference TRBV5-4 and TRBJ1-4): ETGVTQSPTHLIKTRGQQVTLRCSSQSGHNTVSWYQQALGQGPQFIFQYYREEENGRGNFPPRFSGLQFPNYSSELNVNALELDDSALYLCASSSDRGGEKLFFGSGTQLSVL.

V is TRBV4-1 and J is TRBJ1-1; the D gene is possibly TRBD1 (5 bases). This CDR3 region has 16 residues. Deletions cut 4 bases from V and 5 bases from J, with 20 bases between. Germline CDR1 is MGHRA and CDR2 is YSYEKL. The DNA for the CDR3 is TGCGCCAGCAGCCCGCGAAACGGAGGGGAGAGGACTGAAGCTTTCTTT. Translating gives CASSPRNGGERTEAFF.

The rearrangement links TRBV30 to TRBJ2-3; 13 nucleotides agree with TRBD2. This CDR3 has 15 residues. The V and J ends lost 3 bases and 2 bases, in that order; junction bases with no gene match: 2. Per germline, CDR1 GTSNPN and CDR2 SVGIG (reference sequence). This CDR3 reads CAWRGLAGFTDTQYF. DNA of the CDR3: TGTGCCTGGAGGGGACTAGCGGGGTTCACAGATACGCAGTATTTT. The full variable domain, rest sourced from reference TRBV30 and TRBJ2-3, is SQTIHQWPATLVQPVGSPLSLECTVEGTSNPNLYWYRQAAGRGLQLLFYSVGIGQISSEVPQNLSASRPQDRQFILSSKKLLLSDSGFYLCAWRGLAGFTDTQYFGPGTRLTVL.

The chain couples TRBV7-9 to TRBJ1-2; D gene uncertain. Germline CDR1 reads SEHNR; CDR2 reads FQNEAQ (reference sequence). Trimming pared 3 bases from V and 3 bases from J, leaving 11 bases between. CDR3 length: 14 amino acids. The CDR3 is CASSFVDRDYGYTF. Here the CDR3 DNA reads TGTGCCAGCAGCTTTGTGGATAGGGACTATGGCTACACCTTC.

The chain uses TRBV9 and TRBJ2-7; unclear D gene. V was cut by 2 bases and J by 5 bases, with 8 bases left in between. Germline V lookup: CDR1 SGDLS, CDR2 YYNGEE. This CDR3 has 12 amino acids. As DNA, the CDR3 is TGTGCCAGCAGCGTGCGTTCCGACGAGCAGTACTTC. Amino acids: CASSVRSDEQYF.

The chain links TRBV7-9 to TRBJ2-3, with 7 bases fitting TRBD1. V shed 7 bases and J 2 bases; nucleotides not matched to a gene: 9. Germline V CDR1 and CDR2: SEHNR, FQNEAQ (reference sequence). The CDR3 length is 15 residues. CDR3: CASNKGTADTDTQYF. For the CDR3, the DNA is TGTGCCAGCAACAAGGGGACAGCTGACACAGATACGCAGTATTTT.

CDR3 region: CASSQWRQETQYF. Here the CDR3 DNA reads TGTGCCAGCAGTCAGTGGAGGCAAGAGACCCAGTACTTC. J is TRBJ2-5 and V is TRBV7-6; D possibly corresponds to TRBD2 (5 bases). The CDR3 loop spans 13 amino acids. The ends were cut back, 6 bases at V and 2 bases at J, with 10 bases in the middle. CDR1 SGHVS and CDR2 FNYEAQ come from the germline V gene.

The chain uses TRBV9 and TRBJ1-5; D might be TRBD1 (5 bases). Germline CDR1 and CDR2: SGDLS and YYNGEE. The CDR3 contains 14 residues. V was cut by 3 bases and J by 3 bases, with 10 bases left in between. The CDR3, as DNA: TGTGCCAGCAGCGGCTTGGGGCTCAATCAGCCCCAGCATTTT. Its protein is CASSGLGLNQPQHF.

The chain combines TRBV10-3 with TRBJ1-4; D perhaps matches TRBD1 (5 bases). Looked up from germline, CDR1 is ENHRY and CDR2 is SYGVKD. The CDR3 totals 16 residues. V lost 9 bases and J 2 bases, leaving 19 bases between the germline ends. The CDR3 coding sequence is TGTGCCATTACCGGGACTGCCGGTGGTACTAATGAAAAACTGTTTTTT. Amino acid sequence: CAITGTAGGTNEKLFF.

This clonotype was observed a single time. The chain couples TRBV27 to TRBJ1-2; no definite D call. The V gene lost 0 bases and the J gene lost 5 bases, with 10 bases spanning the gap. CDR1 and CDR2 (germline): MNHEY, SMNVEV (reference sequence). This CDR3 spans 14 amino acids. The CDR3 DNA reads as TGTGCCAGCAGTTTATCGGCGGAGAGTTATGGCTACACCTTC. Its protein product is CASSLSAESYGYTF.

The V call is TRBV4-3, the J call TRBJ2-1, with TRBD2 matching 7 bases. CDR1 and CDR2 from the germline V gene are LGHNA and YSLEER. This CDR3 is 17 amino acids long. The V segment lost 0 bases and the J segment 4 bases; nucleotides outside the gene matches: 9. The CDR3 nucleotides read TGCGCCAGCAGCCAAGATCTCTCCAGCGGGGTGTACAATGAGCAGTTCTTC. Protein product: CASSQDLSSGVYNEQFF.

Written as DNA, the CDR3 is TGTGCCAGCAGCGCCAGCTCTGGGGCCAACGTCCTGACTTTC. It yields the protein CASSASSGANVLTF. The chain carries TRBV9 and TRBJ2-6; D is undetermined. V was shortened by 3 bases and J by 0 bases, with 4 bases between the two germline ends. Looked up from germline, CDR1 is SGDLS and CDR2 is YYNGEE. This CDR3 is built from 14 residues.

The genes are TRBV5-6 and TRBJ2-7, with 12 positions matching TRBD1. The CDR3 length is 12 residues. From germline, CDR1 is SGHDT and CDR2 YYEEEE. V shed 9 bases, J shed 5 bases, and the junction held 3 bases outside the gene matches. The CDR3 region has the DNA TGTGCCATCGGGACAGGGGGCCACGAGCAGTACTTC. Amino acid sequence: CAIGTGGHEQYF.

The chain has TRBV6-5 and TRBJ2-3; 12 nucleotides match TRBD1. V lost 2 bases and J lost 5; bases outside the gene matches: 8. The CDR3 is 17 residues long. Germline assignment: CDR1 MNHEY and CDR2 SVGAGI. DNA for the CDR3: TGTGCCAGCAGTTACCCCGGGACAGGGGGCGCGAGAGATACGCAGTATTTT. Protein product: CASSYPGTGGARDTQYF.

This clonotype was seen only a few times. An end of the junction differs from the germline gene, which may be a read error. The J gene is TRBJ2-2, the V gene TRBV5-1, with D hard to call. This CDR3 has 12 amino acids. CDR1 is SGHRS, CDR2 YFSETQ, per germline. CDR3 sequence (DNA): TGTGCCAGCAGCTTCAACACCGGGGAGCTGTTTTTT. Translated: CASSFNTGELFF.

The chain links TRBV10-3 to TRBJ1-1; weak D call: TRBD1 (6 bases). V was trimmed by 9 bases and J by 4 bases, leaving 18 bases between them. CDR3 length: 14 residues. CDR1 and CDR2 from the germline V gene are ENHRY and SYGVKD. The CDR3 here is CAITTGGGPTEAFF. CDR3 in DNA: TGTGCCATAACAACTGGCGGGGGCCCCACTGAAGCTTTCTTT.

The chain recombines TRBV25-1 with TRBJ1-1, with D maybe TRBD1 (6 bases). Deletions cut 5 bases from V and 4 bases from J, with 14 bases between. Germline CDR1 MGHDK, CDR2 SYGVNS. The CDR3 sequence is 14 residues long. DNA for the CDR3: TGTGCCAGCAGTCCCGACAGGACGGCCACTGAAGCTTTCTTT. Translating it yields CASSPDRTATEAFF.

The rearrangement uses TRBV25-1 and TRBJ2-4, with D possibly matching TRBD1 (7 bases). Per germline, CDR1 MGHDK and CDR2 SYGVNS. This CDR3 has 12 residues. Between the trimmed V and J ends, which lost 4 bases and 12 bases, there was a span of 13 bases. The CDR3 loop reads CASSGQGGAQYF. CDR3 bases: TGTGCCAGCAGTGGGCAGGGGGGCGCTCAGTACTTC.

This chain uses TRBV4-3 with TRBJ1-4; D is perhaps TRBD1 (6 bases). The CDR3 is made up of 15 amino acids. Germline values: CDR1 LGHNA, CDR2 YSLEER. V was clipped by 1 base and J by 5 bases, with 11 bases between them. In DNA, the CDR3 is TGCGCCAGCAGCCAAGTTTGGGACACGAATGAAAAACTGTTTTTT. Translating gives CASSQVWDTNEKLFF.

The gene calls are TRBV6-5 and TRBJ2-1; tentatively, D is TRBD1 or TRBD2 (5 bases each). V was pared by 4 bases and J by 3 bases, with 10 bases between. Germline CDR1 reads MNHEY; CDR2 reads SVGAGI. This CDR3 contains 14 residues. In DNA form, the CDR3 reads TGTGCCAGCAGTTCCCGGGACGGCTACAATGAGCAGTTCTTC. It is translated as CASSSRDGYNEQFF.

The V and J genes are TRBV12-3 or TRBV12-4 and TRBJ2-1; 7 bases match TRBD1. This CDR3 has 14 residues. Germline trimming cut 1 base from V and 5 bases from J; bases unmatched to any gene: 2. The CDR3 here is CASSLVTGNNEQFF. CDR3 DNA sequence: TGTGCCAGCAGTTTAGTGACAGGGAACAATGAGCAGTTCTTC.

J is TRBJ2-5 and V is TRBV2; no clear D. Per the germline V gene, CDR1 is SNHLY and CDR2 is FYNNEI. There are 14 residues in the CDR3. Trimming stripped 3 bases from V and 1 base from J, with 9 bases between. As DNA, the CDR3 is TGTGCCAGCAGTGACGCCGGGCCCCAAGAGACCCAGTACTTC. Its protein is CASSDAGPQETQYF.

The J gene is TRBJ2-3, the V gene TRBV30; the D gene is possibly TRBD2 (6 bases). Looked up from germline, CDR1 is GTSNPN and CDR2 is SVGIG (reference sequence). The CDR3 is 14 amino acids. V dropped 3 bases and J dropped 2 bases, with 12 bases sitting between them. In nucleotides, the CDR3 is TGTGCCTGGAGCTCGGGACTTTTCACAGATACGCAGTATTTT. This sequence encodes CAWSSGLFTDTQYF.

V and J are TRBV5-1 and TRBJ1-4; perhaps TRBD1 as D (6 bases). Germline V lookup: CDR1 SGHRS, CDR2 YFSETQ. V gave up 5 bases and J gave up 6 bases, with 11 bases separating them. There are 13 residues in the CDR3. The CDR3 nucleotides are TGCGCCAGCAGTTTCCCAGGGGATGAAAAACTGTTTTTT. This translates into CASSFPGDEKLFF.

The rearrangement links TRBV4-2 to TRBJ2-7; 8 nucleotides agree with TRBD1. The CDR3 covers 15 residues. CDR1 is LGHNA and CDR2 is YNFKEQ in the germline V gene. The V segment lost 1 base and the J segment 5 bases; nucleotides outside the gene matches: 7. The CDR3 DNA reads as TGTGCCAGCAGCCAAGCTGCCCAGGGGGCTCACGAGCAGTACTTC. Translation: CASSQAAQGAHEQYF.

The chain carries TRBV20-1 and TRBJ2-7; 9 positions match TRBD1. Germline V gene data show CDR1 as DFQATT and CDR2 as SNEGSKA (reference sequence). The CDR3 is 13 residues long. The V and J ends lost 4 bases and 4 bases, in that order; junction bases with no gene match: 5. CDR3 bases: TGCAGTGCTATGGGGACAGGGAGGTACGAGCAGTACTTC. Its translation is CSAMGTGRYEQYF.